This T cell receptor (beta chain) originates from a study of chemoradiotherapy in HPV16-positive cancers. The ends were cut back, 4 bases at V and 2 bases at J, with 12 bases in the middle. CDR1 is MDHEN and CDR2 is SYDVKM in the germline V gene. This CDR3 contains 14 residues. Sequencing was performed with immunoSEQ multiplex PCR; in TCRdb, only in-frame clones are kept and a portion is missing. The data show some 950 clones, with roughly nine tenths seen just once and about 11% held by the top ten. The source material was tumor tissue, sampled from a patient who underwent chemoradiotherapy. This rearrangement joins TRBV28 to TRBJ2-7; perhaps TRBD2 as D (6 bases). This clonotype was obtained from a human donor with HPV-associated anogenital cancer. The CDR3 DNA reads as TGTGCCAGCAGTTCCCGGGAGAACACCTACGAGCAGTACTTC. This translates into CASSSRENTYEQYF.